This TCR beta chain stems from a study of T cell repertoires in cytomegalovirus infection. The overall study: CMV infection and matching HLA type were both indicated by public TCR beta signatures. Study-level points and caveats: The study found HLA-C-restricted CMV-specific TCR beta clonotypes dominating the ex vivo response. Individuals carrying CMV plus the relevant HLA were identified by cumulative frequency of public TCR beta families.

This clonotype was picked up many times. What it recognizes is unknown. TCRdb redid the calling of the reads with MiXCR, one entry per CDR3 protein. Of 250,000 to 300,000 distinct CDR3 sequences listed, roughly a quarter were seen once; the top ten hold about 15%. Germline V gives CDR1 SGHTA, CDR2 FQGNSA. V shed 4 bases and J shed 3 bases, with 16 bases lying between them. The CDR3 is 15 residues long. The gene calls are TRBV7-2 and TRBJ2-7; D perhaps matches TRBD1 (6 bases). The TCR originated in a human donor in good health (CMV status not recorded). Some clones in this sample may be carry-over from other donors' samples. The sequenced sample consisted of PBMCs. CDR3 DNA: TGTGCCAGCAGCTCCCCCCGGGACACGCTCTACGAGCAGTACTTC. It translates to CASSSPRDTLYEQYF.